The 2 T cell receptor beta chains given below trace back to one sample, sequenced in a study of blood T cell repertoires in COVID-19. Generated by immunoSEQ multiplex PCR, the TCRdb table keeps only in-frame clones and is missing some. The sample consists of some 200,000 clones, about nine tenths of them appearing once. Material: PBMCs or T cells enriched from blood (not recorded which). The receptors originated from a woman aged 18-30 years who had recovered from COVID-19.

The genes are TRBV7-6 and TRBJ2-1, with 9 bases aligning to TRBD2. Germline CDR1 SGHVS, CDR2 FNYEAQ. This CDR3 spans 15 amino acids. With 3 bases clipped from V and 7 bases from J, the junction kept 7 bases outside the gene matches. The CDR3 sequence: CASSFLAGEGNEQFF. In DNA form, the CDR3 reads TGTGCCAGCAGCTTCTTAGCGGGAGAAGGAAATGAGCAGTTCTTC.

The V and J genes are TRBV6-5 and TRBJ1-6; perhaps TRBD1 as D (5 bases). The CDR3 is 13 residues long. The germline V and J ends were trimmed by 4 bases and 7 bases, with 8 bases remaining between them. Germline CDR1 reads MNHEY; CDR2 reads SVGAGI. This chain's CDR3 is CASSWQGNSPLHF. The CDR3 nucleotides read TGTGCCAGCAGTTGGCAGGGAAATTCACCCCTCCACTTT.